Included here is one T cell receptor (beta chain) sequence, with context. This sample stems from a study of CD8 T cells in ankylosing spondylitis. CDR3 size: 14 residues. Germline CDR1 and CDR2: MNHEY and SMNVEV (reference sequence). J gave up 4 bases and V 11 bases, and 13 bases lay outside the gene matches. Each CDR3 protein is one row after TCRdb ran MiXCR on the 5' RACE reads. Among roughly 200,000 distinct CDR3 sequences listed, around 13% were seen once. The specimen sequenced was blood, either unsorted or a sorted T cell fraction (not recorded which). This receptor was obtained from a male donor with ankylosing spondylitis or in good health (not recorded which). The chain couples TRBV27 to TRBJ2-5; 7 bases line up with TRBD1. CDR3 nucleotide sequence: TGTGCCTGCACCATGGGGACAGACGGAGAGACCCAGTACTTC. The encoded protein is CACTMGTDGETQYF.